The 27 T cell receptor beta chains presented below share a single source sample, sequenced in a study of OX40 agonist ivuxolimab in advanced cancers. Generated by immunoSEQ multiplex PCR, the TCRdb table keeps only in-frame clones and is missing some. The sample records roughly 40,000 clones, about 81% being singletons. Sample: CD4+ or CD8+ T cells sorted from blood, taken in a trial of the OX40 agonist ivuxolimab. These receptor sequences come from an adult with an advanced solid tumor such as melanoma, head and neck, liver or kidney cancer.

The chain uses TRBV9 and TRBJ2-3; tentative D call: TRBD1 (5 bases). Germline loops: CDR1 SGDLS, CDR2 YYNGEE. The CDR3 runs 15 residues. V was shortened by 0 bases and J by 10 bases, with 18 bases between the two germline ends. The CDR3 DNA sequence: TGTGCCAGCAGCGTAGAGGACATTTTCGGATTGGCGCAGTATTTT. This encodes CASSVEDIFGLAQYF.

This clone was counted only a few times. CDR3 sequence: CASIRGLAESSYNEQFF. CDR3 DNA sequence: TGTGCCAGCATTAGGGGTCTGGCGGAGAGCTCCTACAATGAGCAGTTCTTC. J is TRBJ2-1 and V is TRBV9, with a possible D match to TRBD1 (5 bases). The germline V and J ends were trimmed by 6 bases and 0 bases, with 19 bases remaining between them. Germline loops: CDR1 SGDLS, CDR2 YYNGEE. The CDR3 loop spans 17 amino acids.

The chain recombines TRBV5-1 with TRBJ2-5, with 8 bases fitting TRBD2. Germline trimming cut 0 bases from V and 3 bases from J; bases unmatched to any gene: 4. This CDR3 spans 15 amino acids. The V gene's germline CDR1 is SGHRS and CDR2 YFSETQ. CDR3 sequence: CASSLAPAGEETQYF. In DNA form, the CDR3 reads TGCGCCAGCAGCTTGGCGCCAGCGGGGGAAGAGACCCAGTACTTC.

This chain joins TRBV9 and TRBJ2-3, with TRBD2 identical over 11 bases. This CDR3 comprises 19 residues. V lost 4 bases, J lost 1 base, and 14 bases stayed unmatched. CDR1 and CDR2 (germline): SGDLS, YYNGEE. The CDR3 loop reads CASSPSRLAGGVGTDTQYF. CDR3 DNA: TGTGCCAGCAGCCCTAGTCGGCTAGCGGGGGGAGTCGGCACAGATACGCAGTATTTT.

V and J are TRBV5-6 and TRBJ2-7; the D gene is possibly TRBD1 (6 bases). CDR3 length: 13 residues. Germline V gene lookup returns CDR1 SGHDT and CDR2 YYEEEE. Between the trimmed V and J ends, which lost 4 bases and 1 base, there was a span of 9 bases. CDR3 sequence reads: CASSDRPSYEQYF. CDR3 bases: TGTGCCAGCAGCGACAGGCCTTCCTACGAGCAGTACTTC.

The chain carries TRBV18 and TRBJ1-1; the D is unclear. V was trimmed by 1 base and J by 0 bases, leaving 6 bases between them. The CDR3 is made up of 14 amino acids. Germline-derived CDR1 and CDR2 are KGHSH and LQKENI. This chain's CDR3 is CASSPLQLNTEAFF. CDR3 nucleotides: TGTGCCAGCTCACCACTACAGTTGAACACTGAAGCTTTCTTT.

The chain couples TRBV7-8 to TRBJ1-1, with 7 bases fitting TRBD1. Germline values: CDR1 SGHVS, CDR2 FQNEAQ. The CDR3 extends over 17 amino acids. J gave up 2 bases and V 3 bases, and 12 bases lay outside the gene matches. CDR3 amino acids: CASSFYRGIGLNTEAFF. The CDR3 coding sequence is TGTGCCAGCAGCTTCTACAGGGGAATCGGGCTTAACACTGAAGCTTTCTTT.

This clone has only one observation. The chain employs TRBV5-6 and TRBJ1-1; D is undetermined. The germline V gene has CDR1 SGHDT and CDR2 YYEEEE. Trimming removed 4 bases from V and 7 bases from J, with 8 bases in between. The length of the CDR3 is 11 residues. DNA of the CDR3: TGTGCCAGCAGCCTAGGAGGTGAAGCTTTCTTT. This codes for CASSLGGEAFF.

With regard to this clone: This CDR3 is also generated by other DNA sequences in the sample. J is TRBJ2-3 and V is TRBV11-2; TRBD2 is a possible D gene (6 bases). Germline values: CDR1 SGHAT, CDR2 FQNNGV. CDR3 length: 14 residues. V lost 5 bases to trimming and J lost 1 base, with 10 bases between them. CDR3 bases: TGTGCCAGCAGCCTCGGGACTGGCACAGATACGCAGTATTTT. Translating it yields CASSLGTGTDTQYF.

The chain joins TRBV18 to TRBJ2-7; TRBD1 is a possible D gene (5 bases). The V gene lost 5 bases and the J gene lost 6 bases, with 20 bases spanning the gap. This CDR3 spans 15 amino acids. Looked up from germline, CDR1 is KGHSH and CDR2 is LQKENI. CDR3 amino acids: CASSTSVPGSTEQYF. CDR3 DNA: TGTGCCAGCTCAACCTCGGTGCCAGGGTCCACCGAGCAGTACTTC.

The genes are TRBV4-1 and TRBJ1-1; 8 positions match TRBD1. The CDR3 covers 18 residues. V lost 1 base and J lost 0; bases outside the gene matches: 10. Germline CDR1 is MGHRA and CDR2 is YSYEKL. CDR3 nucleotides: TGCGCCAGCAGCCAAGCCGCTGAATCAGGGGGCCTGAACACTGAAGCTTTCTTT. This sequence encodes CASSQAAESGGLNTEAFF.

This clone has just one count. This chain connects TRBV27 to TRBJ1-2; no clear D. The CDR3 has 15 amino acids. Germline assignment: CDR1 MNHEY and CDR2 SMNVEV (reference sequence). V was pared by 3 bases and J by 0 bases, with 11 bases between. CDR3 DNA: TGTGCCAGCAGTTTTTACAGAGGAGCTAACTATGGCTACACCTTC. It specifies CASSFYRGANYGYTF.

This clone has just a few counts. This rearrangement joins TRBV18 to TRBJ2-3; possibly TRBD1 or TRBD2 for D (5 bases each). The V end lost 3 bases, the J end lost 1 base, and 14 bases lay between the germline ends. Germline lookup yields CDR1 KGHSH and CDR2 LQKENI. This CDR3 comprises 16 residues. In DNA, the CDR3 is TGTGCCAGCTCACCTTCCGGGATGGGGGGCACAGATACGCAGTATTTT. Translating it yields CASSPSGMGGTDTQYF.

The chain is built from TRBV28 and TRBJ2-7, with a weak D call TRBD1 (6 bases). The CDR3 consists of 14 residues. Trimming shortened V by 6 bases and J by 4 bases, and 16 bases separated the two germline ends. Germline V CDR1 and CDR2: MDHEN, SYDVKM. CDR3 residues: CASRPGTPGYEQYV. CDR3 nucleotide sequence: TGTGCCAGCAGACCTGGGACACCGGGGTACGAGCAGTACGTC.

This clone has a single count. CDR3 sequence (DNA): TGTGCCAGCAGTTTTTCGGCGGGACAGAACTCTGGAAACACCATATATTTT. It codes for CASSFSAGQNSGNTIYF. The chain carries TRBV28 and TRBJ1-3; TRBD1 agrees at 7 bases. The V and J ends lost 3 bases and 0 bases, in that order; junction bases with no gene match: 8. This CDR3 has 17 residues. From germline, CDR1 is MDHEN and CDR2 SYDVKM.

The genes are TRBV27 and TRBJ2-5; D unclear. Per germline, CDR1 MNHEY and CDR2 SMNVEV (reference sequence). V was cut by 2 bases and J by 0 bases, with 10 bases left in between. The CDR3 runs 15 residues. CDR3 protein: CASSLTYQYQETQYF. The CDR3 coding sequence is TGTGCCAGCAGTTTAACGTATCAGTACCAAGAGACCCAGTACTTC.

V and J are TRBV30 and TRBJ2-1, with 7 bases aligning to TRBD2. In germline, CDR1 is GTSNPN, CDR2 SVGIG (reference sequence). CDR3 length equals 13 residues. V was pared by 1 base and J by 9 bases, with 6 bases of the junction left unmatched. CDR3 sequence: CAWSASAGTEQFF. The CDR3 DNA is TGTGCCTGGAGTGCCTCAGCGGGAACTGAGCAGTTCTTC. The variable domain in full, with the rest retrieved from reference TRBV30 and TRBJ2-1, is SQTIHQWPATLVQPVGSPLSLECTVEGTSNPNLYWYRQAAGRGLQLLFYSVGIGQISSEVPQNLSASRPQDRQFILSSKKLLLSDSGFYLCAWSASAGTEQFFGPGTRLTVL.

This chain joins TRBV30 and TRBJ1-6; D remains ambiguous. CDR3 length: 13 amino acids. The germline CDR1 and CDR2 sequences are GTSNPN and SVGIG (reference sequence). Deletions cut 2 bases from V and 9 bases from J, with 11 bases between. The CDR3 protein is CAWSLAWGSPLHF. The CDR3 nucleotides read TGTGCCTGGAGTCTCGCCTGGGGTTCACCCCTCCACTTT.

The genes are TRBV4-1 and TRBJ1-1, with D maybe TRBD1 (5 bases). CDR1 is MGHRA and CDR2 is YSYEKL in the germline V gene. The CDR3 totals 16 residues. V lost 0 bases, J lost 0 bases, and 11 bases lay in between. The CDR3 coding sequence is TGCGCCAGCAGCCAAGATCTGGGGACTGTGAACACTGAAGCTTTCTTT. This sequence encodes CASSQDLGTVNTEAFF.

This clone was picked up a small number of times. This chain links TRBV18 with TRBJ2-7, with D possibly being TRBD2 (5 bases). The V and J ends lost 4 bases and 6 bases respectively, with 19 bases between them. The CDR3 length is 15 residues. CDR1 and CDR2 (germline): KGHSH, LQKENI. The CDR3 nucleotides are TGTGCCAGCTCACGGCCCGGAGGACCGTCGGGCGAGCAGTACTTC. Its translation: CASSRPGGPSGEQYF.

The sample holds a few counts of this clone. The chain's CDR3 is CASSPEASGRANRGEQFF. CDR3 DNA sequence: TGTGCCAGCAGCCCTGAAGCTAGCGGGAGGGCGAATAGGGGTGAGCAGTTCTTC. The rearrangement links TRBV9 to TRBJ2-1; TRBD2 aligns across 12 bases. The CDR3 consists of 18 residues. CDR1 is SGDLS, CDR2 YYNGEE, per germline. The junction had 17 bases not matched to a gene; V was cut back by 4 bases and J by 9 bases.

CDR3: CASSTGTFLEQYF. The CDR3 DNA sequence: TGTGCCAGCAGTACCGGGACGTTTCTCGAGCAGTACTTC. This chain uses TRBV7-9 with TRBJ2-7, with D perhaps matching TRBD1 or TRBD2 (5 bases each). The V end lost 6 bases, the J end lost 6 bases, and 15 bases lay between the germline ends. The CDR3 has 13 amino acids. Germline V lookup: CDR1 SEHNR, CDR2 FQNEAQ (reference sequence).

V is TRBV7-3 and J is TRBJ2-7; a weak D match, TRBD1 (5 bases). Looked up from germline, CDR1 is SGHTA and CDR2 is FQGTGA. The CDR3 has 13 amino acids. V was clipped by 5 bases and J by 1 base, with 9 bases between them. CDR3 amino acids: CASSLSGSYEQYF. In DNA form, the CDR3 reads TGTGCCAGCAGCCTTTCAGGGTCCTACGAGCAGTACTTC.

The chain is built from TRBV2 and TRBJ2-7; perhaps TRBD2 as D (6 bases). The CDR3 is 15 amino acids. From germline, CDR1 is SNHLY and CDR2 FYNNEI. The germline V and J ends were trimmed by 8 bases and 3 bases, with 20 bases remaining between them. As DNA, the CDR3 is TGTGCCAGCTTCCGCGGGGACCCCAACATCTACGAGCAGTACGTC. It codes for CASFRGDPNIYEQYV.

This sequence joins TRBV29-1 and TRBJ1-2; no clear D gene. Germline-derived CDR1 and CDR2 are SQVTM and ANQGSEA. The ends were cut back, 0 bases at V and 8 bases at J, with 16 bases in the middle. This CDR3 is 14 amino acids long. CDR3 bases: TGCAGCGTTGAAGATCTTGGCCTCCTGGGGGGCTACACCTTC. This codes for CSVEDLGLLGGYTF.

J is TRBJ2-1 and V is TRBV18; the match to TRBD2 covers 7 bases. Germline values: CDR1 KGHSH, CDR2 LQKENI. The CDR3 has 17 residues. J lost 3 bases, V lost 2 bases, and 10 bases had no gene match. The DNA of the CDR3 is TGTGCCAGCTCACCAAGGGTTGGGAGGGGCGTCTACAATGAGCAGTTCTTC. It translates to CASSPRVGRGVYNEQFF.

The rearrangement uses TRBV4-2 and TRBJ1-2; tentative D call: TRBD1 (5 bases). This CDR3 region has 15 residues. Germline V CDR1 and CDR2: LGHNA, YNFKEQ. V was pared by 2 bases and J by 1 base, with 11 bases between. CDR3 in DNA: TGTGCCAGCAGCCAAATGGCAGGGAATAACTATGGCTACACCTTC. Its protein product is CASSQMAGNNYGYTF.